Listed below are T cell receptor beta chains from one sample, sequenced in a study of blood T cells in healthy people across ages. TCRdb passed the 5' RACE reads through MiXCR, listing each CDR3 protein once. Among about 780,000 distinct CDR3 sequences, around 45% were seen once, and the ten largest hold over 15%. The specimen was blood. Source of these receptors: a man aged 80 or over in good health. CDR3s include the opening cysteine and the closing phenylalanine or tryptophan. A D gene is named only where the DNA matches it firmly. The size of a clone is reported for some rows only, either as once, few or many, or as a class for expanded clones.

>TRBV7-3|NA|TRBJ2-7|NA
TGTGCCAGCAGCGCAATGCCCAGGGAGAATGGGTACGAGCAGTACTTC
CASSAMPRENGYEQYF
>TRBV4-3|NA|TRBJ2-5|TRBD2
TGCGCCAGCAGCCAAGGGACTAGCGGACTCCAAGAGACCCAGTACTTC
CASSQGTSGLQETQYF
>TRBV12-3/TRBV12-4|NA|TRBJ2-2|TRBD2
TGTGCCAGCGGGGATAGCGGGGTCACCGGGGAGCTGTTTTTT
CASGDSGVTGELFF
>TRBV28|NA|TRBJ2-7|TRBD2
TGTGCCAGCAGTTTAGGGGCCGGGAGCGGGATTTTCTACGAGCAGTACTTC
CASSLGAGSGIFYEQYF
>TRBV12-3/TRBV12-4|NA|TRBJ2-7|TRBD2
TGTGCCAGCAGTTTAACGGCTAGCGGGCGGAATAATGAGCAGTACTTC
CASSLTASGRNNEQYF
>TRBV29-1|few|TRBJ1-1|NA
TGCAGCGCCTGGACCGCAGAAGCTTTCTTT
CSAWTAEAFF
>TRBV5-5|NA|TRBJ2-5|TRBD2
TGTGCCAGCATTCCCCATACGGGGGGGGAGACCCAGTACTTC
CASIPHTGGETQYF
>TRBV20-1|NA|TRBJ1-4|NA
TGCAGTGGGCGGGGTTTGGGTGAAAAACTGTTTTTT
CSGRGLGEKLFF
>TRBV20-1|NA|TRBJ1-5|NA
TGCAGTGCTAGGGTCTCCCGGGCTGAAAATAGCAATCAGCCCCAGCATTTT
CSARVSRAENSNQPQHF
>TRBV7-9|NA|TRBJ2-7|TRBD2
TGTGCCTGCAGCGGGCGGACTAGCGGGATCAAACACGAGCAGTACTTC
CACSGRTSGIKHEQYF
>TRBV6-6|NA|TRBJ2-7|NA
TGTGCCAGCAGTTACGACAGGCAGGGGTACCACGAGCAGTACTTC
CASSYDRQGYHEQYF
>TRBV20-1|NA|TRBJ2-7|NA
TGCAGTGCCTTCTACAATGAGCAGTACTTC
CSAFYNEQYF
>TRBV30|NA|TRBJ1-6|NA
TGTGCCTGGAACAGGGAATATAATTCACCCCTCCACTTT
CAWNREYNSPLHF
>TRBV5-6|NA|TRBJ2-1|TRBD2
TGTGCCAGCAGCGAGCCGACTAGCGGGATCAATGAGCAGTTCTTC
CASSEPTSGINEQFF
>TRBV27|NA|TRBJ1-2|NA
TGTGCCAGCAGCCGACTTGGCTATGGCTACACCTTC
CASSRLGYGYTF
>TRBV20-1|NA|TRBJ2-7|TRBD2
TGCAGTGTAGGAACTAGCGGGAGTCTTTACGAGCAGTACTTC
CSVGTSGSLYEQYF
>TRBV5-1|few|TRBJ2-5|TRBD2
TGCGCCAGCAGCTTATCCCCCGGGACTAGAGAAGAGACCCAGTACTTC
CASSLSPGTREETQYF
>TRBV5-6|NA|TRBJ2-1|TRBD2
TGTGCCAGCAGCTTTGGGCTAGCGGGAGGTGAGCAGTTCTTC
CASSFGLAGGEQFF
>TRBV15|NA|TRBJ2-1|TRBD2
TGTGCCGCCACTACGGGGGGGAACAATGAGCAGTTCTTC
CAATTGGNNEQFF
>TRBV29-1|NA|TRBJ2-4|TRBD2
TGCAGCGTTGGCGCGGGAGGGCCGGGTGAGCAGTACTTC
CSVGAGGPGEQYF
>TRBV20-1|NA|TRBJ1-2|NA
TGCAGTGCTAGAGGAGCCTCCCGGGGATACTATGGCTACACCTTC
CSARGASRGYYGYTF
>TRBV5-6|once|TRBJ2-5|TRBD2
TGTGCCAGCAACCCTAGCGGGAGGGGAGGTGAGCAGTACTTC
CASNPSGRGGEQYF
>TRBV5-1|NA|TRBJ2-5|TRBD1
TGCGCCAGCAGCACGGGACAGGGGCGACAAGAGACCCAGTACTTC
CASSTGQGRQETQYF
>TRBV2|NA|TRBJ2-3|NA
TGTGCCAGCAGTGAAGGGGTTGGCCCAGATACGCAGTATTTT
CASSEGVGPDTQYF
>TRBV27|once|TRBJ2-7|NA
TGTGCCAGCACCCTCAGACCGGGGGACGAGCAGTACTTC
CASTLRPGDEQYF
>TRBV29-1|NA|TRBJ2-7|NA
TGCAGCGTTGTGGTGACAGGCGCCTACGAGCAGTACTTC
CSVVVTGAYEQYF
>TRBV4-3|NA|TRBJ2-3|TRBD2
TGCGCCAGCAGCCCTGGGGGGACTAGCGGGAGGGGTCTCACAGATACGCAGTATTTT
CASSPGGTSGRGLTDTQYF